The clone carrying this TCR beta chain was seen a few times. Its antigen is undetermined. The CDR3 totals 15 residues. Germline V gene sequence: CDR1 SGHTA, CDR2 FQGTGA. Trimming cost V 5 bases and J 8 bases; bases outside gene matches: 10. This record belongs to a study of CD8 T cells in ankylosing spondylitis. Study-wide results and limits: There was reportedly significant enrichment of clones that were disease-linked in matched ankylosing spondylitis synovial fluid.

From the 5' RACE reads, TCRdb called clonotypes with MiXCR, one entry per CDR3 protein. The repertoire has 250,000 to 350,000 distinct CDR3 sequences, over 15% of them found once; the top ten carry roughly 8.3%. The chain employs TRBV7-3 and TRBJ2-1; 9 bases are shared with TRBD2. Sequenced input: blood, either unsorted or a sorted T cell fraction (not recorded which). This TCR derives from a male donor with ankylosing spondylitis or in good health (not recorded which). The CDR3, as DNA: TGTGCCAGCAGCAAATTAGCGGGAGCGGTTCATGAGCAGTTCTTC. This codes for CASSKLAGAVHEQFF.